The entry below describes one T cell receptor (beta chain). The antigen remains undetermined. The germline V and J ends were trimmed by 4 bases and 2 bases, with 9 bases remaining between them. Germline-derived CDR1 and CDR2 are GTSNPN and SVGIG (reference sequence). The CDR3 contains 13 residues. Assay used: immunoSEQ multiplex PCR; TCRdb lists only in-frame clones, some missing. The sample consists of 150,000 to 200,000 clones, approximately 86% of them appearing once. The entry originates in a study of T cell responses to AZD1222 COVID-19 vaccine. Across the whole study: Recipients boosted at about 4 weeks or about 12 weeks are pooled.

Findings and limits, study-wide: Most donors were white British and more were female, and clonal diversity was possibly underestimated.

The origin of this receptor is an adult in good health. The V call is TRBV30, the J call TRBJ1-3; D remains unclear. Material: peripheral blood, obtained on day 0 of AZD1222 vaccination. CDR3: CAWIPGPGNTIYF. Written as DNA, the CDR3 is TGTGCCTGGATACCAGGACCTGGAAACACCATATATTTT.